Listed below are T cell receptor beta chains from one sample, sequenced in a study of T cells in Graves' hyperthyroidism and ophthalmopathy. TCRdb reanalysed the multiplex PCR reads using MiXCR and keeps one entry per CDR3 protein. The top ten clones hold about an eighth of a sample with some 250,000 distinct CDR3 sequences, roughly 15% of them seen once. The sample was blood. Receptors were obtained from a woman aged 35 to 49 with Graves' hyperthyroidism that later progressed to Graves' ophthalmopathy. Both conserved end residues are part of each CDR3. The D gene is left open where the match is weak. Clone size appears in some rows only: once, few, many, or a class for an expanded clone.

.	many	TRBV4-2	TRBJ2-7	CASSQDRGVGREQYF	TGTGCCAGCAGCCAAGATAGGGGAGTTGGGAGGGAGCAGTACTTC
.	many	TRBV19	TRBJ1-5	CASSIGAWNNQPQHF	TGTGCCAGTAGTATAGGGGCTTGGAACAATCAGCCCCAGCATTTT
.	many	TRBV28	TRBJ2-1	CASSLTFPSYNEQFF	TGTGCCAGCAGTTTAACATTTCCATCCTACAATGAGCAGTTCTTC
TRBD1	many	TRBV3-1	TRBJ1-5	CASSKGQIDSNQPQHF	TGTGCCAGCAGCAAGGGACAGATAGATAGCAATCAGCCCCAGCATTTT
.	many	TRBV7-2	TRBJ1-1	CASSLLGVNIEEAFF	TGTGCCAGCAGCTTATTGGGGGTGAACATCGAAGAAGCTTTCTTT
.	many	TRBV20-1	TRBJ2-5	CSAPADRMETQYF	TGCAGTGCCCCCGCCGACAGGATGGAGACCCAGTACTTC
TRBD1	many	TRBV18	TRBJ2-5	CASSRRQGTQETQYF	TGTGCCAGCTCACGCCGACAGGGGACACAAGAGACCCAGTACTTC
.	many	TRBV5-8	TRBJ2-7	CASSLVHYEQYF	TGTGCCAGCAGCTTGGTCCACTACGAGCAGTACTTC
TRBD1	many	TRBV5-1	TRBJ2-5	CASSLEGQGFETQYF	TGCGCCAGCAGCTTGGAGGGACAGGGGTTCGAGACCCAGTACTTC
TRBD2	many	TRBV5-5	TRBJ2-7	CASSWEGWGGSSYEQYF	TGTGCCAGCAGCTGGGAAGGTTGGGGGGGTAGCTCCTACGAGCAGTACTTC
.	many	TRBV28	TRBJ2-2	CASSTGDLWGRGNTGELFF	TGTGCCAGCTCTACCGGGGATTTGTGGGGAAGAGGGAACACCGGGGAGCTGTTTTTT
TRBD1	many	TRBV2	TRBJ1-2	CASSFDRALGGYTF	TGTGCCAGCAGTTTTGACAGGGCGCTTGGTGGCTACACCTTC
.	many	TRBV29-1	TRBJ1-1	CSVEDGLDTEAFF	TGCAGCGTTGAAGATGGACTCGACACTGAAGCTTTCTTT
TRBD2	.	TRBV20-1	TRBJ2-7	CSARDKWFGRERLYEQYF	TGCAGTGCTAGAGATAAATGGTTTGGGCGGGAGCGGCTCTACGAGCAGTACTTC
.	many	TRBV10-3	TRBJ2-2	CAIGVNTGELFF	TGTGCCATCGGGGTAAACACCGGGGAGCTGTTTTTT
.	many	TRBV28	TRBJ2-3	CASSFVGVTDTQYF	TGTGCCAGCAGTTTCGTGGGAGTGACAGATACGCAGTATTTT
TRBD2	many	TRBV6-1	TRBJ2-7	CASRKATGGTYEQYF	TGTGCCAGCAGGAAGGCGACGGGGGGTACCTACGAGCAGTACTTC
.	many	TRBV2	TRBJ2-7	CASSDLMEYYEQYF	TGTGCCAGCAGTGATCTGATGGAGTACTACGAGCAGTACTTC
.	many	TRBV4-1	TRBJ1-6	CASSPPRATYNSPLHF	TGCGCCAGCAGCCCACCCAGGGCAACCTATAATTCACCCCTCCACTTT
.	few	TRBV15	TRBJ2-2	CATSRGAVGELFF	TGTGCCACCAGCAGGGGAGCTGTCGGGGAGCTGTTTTTT
TRBD2	.	TRBV3-1	TRBJ2-3	CASSLRTSGRGNYF	TGTGCCAGCAGCCTTCGGACTAGCGGGAGGGGGAATTATTTT
.	many	TRBV4-1	TRBJ2-3	CASSPITGPTDTQYF	TGCGCCAGCAGCCCCATTACGGGGCCCACAGATACGCAGTATTTT
.	few	TRBV7-9	TRBJ2-3	CASSLAGGRTERTDTQYF	TGTGCCAGCAGCTTAGCGGGTGGGAGGACAGAAAGGACAGATACGCAGTATTTT
.	many	TRBV2	TRBJ2-1	CASTSWEPIPYNEQFF	TGTGCCAGCACCTCGTGGGAGCCCATTCCCTACAATGAGCAGTTCTTC
TRBD2	many	TRBV5-1	TRBJ2-5	CASSLAGWAGGAETQYF	TGCGCCAGCAGCTTGGCGGGCTGGGCGGGAGGAGCGGAGACCCAGTACTTC
.	many	TRBV3-1	TRBJ1-1	CASSQGGREAFF	TGTGCCAGCAGCCAAGGGGGGAGGGAAGCTTTCTTT
.	.	TRBV7-6	TRBJ2-5	CASSLYGDIETQYF	TGTGCCAGCAGCTTATACGGGGACATCGAGACCCAGTACTTC
.	.	TRBV15	TRBJ2-5	CATSRGHPGDQYF	TGTGCCACCAGCAGGGGACACCCCGGGGACCAGTACTTC
TRBD1	many	TRBV20-1	TRBJ2-7	CSASPSGQVFEQYF	TGCAGTGCATCGCCATCAGGACAGGTCTTCGAGCAGTACTTC
TRBD1	many	TRBV28	TRBJ1-4	CASSYPQGGIWKLFF	TGTGCCAGCAGTTACCCACAGGGGGGTATATGGAAACTGTTTTTT
TRBD2	many	TRBV19	TRBJ2-7	CASSIETPGLENEQYF	TGTGCCAGTAGTATAGAAACGCCGGGACTAGAAAACGAGCAGTACTTC
.	many	TRBV5-1	TRBJ2-1	CASSSDSYNEQFF	TGCGCCAGCAGCTCAGACAGCTACAATGAGCAGTTCTTC
TRBD1	many	TRBV27	TRBJ1-1	CASSLTQGAGTEAFF	TGTGCCAGCAGTTTAACGCAGGGGGCGGGCACTGAAGCTTTCTTT
.	many	TRBV11-2	TRBJ2-3	CASRRLDYDTQYF	TGTGCCAGCAGGCGACTAGACTATGATACGCAGTATTTT
.	many	TRBV5-1	TRBJ2-1	CASSLAPGPYNEQFF	TGCGCCAGCAGCTTGGCCCCGGGGCCGTACAATGAGCAGTTCTTC
.	many	TRBV2	TRBJ1-4	CASSGFNEKLFF	TGTGCCAGCAGTGGTTTCAATGAAAAACTGTTTTTT
.	many	TRBV24-1	TRBJ1-1	CATTRGLNTEAFF	TGTGCCACTACGCGAGGGCTGAACACTGAAGCTTTCTTT
.	.	TRBV6-1	TRBJ1-1	CASSEEGRGTEAFF	TGTGCCAGCAGTGAAGAAGGGCGGGGCACTGAAGCTTTCTTT
TRBD1	many	TRBV27	TRBJ1-5	CASSPRDSSNQPQHF	TGTGCCAGCAGCCCCCGGGACAGCTCGAATCAGCCCCAGCATTTT
.	.	TRBV19	TRBJ2-7	CASSIGLARSYEQYF	TGTGCCAGTAGTATCGGGCTAGCGAGGTCCTACGAGCAGTACTTC